One and the same sample provided the 32 T cell receptor beta chains below, sequenced in a study of cytomegalovirus exposure and HLA in healthy donors. Repertoires were generated with immunoSEQ multiplex PCR, while TCRdb's copy carries only in-frame clones and drops some. The sample has 250,000 to 400,000 clones, approximately 88% seen once. The sample was PBMCs. All receptors come from a man younger than 45 in good health and CMV-seronegative.

This rearrangement joins TRBV6-1 to TRBJ2-7; 7 bases are a match to TRBD1. Losses at the gene ends were 4 bases for V and 4 bases for J; bases not matched to a gene: 7. Germline CDR1 and CDR2: MNHNS and SASEGT. CDR3 length: 14 residues. The CDR3 DNA follows: TGTGCCAGCAGTGGACAGGGTTCAGGATACGAGCAGTACTTC. Protein sequence: CASSGQGSGYEQYF.

The CDR3 reads CASSSRKDEQYF. CDR3 in DNA: TGTGCCAGCAGCTCGCGGAAGGACGAGCAGTACTTC. J is TRBJ2-7 and V is TRBV11-2; D is undetermined. Germline V gene lookup returns CDR1 SGHAT and CDR2 FQNNGV. This CDR3 comprises 12 residues. The ends were cut back, 4 bases at V and 5 bases at J, with 9 bases in the middle.

The chain has TRBV6-5 and TRBJ2-5, with a weak D call TRBD2 (7 bases). The V end was cut by 2 bases, the J end by 0 bases, with 10 bases between. Germline V lookup: CDR1 MNHEY, CDR2 SVGAGI. The CDR3 covers 15 residues. The CDR3 nucleotides are TGTGCCAGCAGTTACGGGGGGGCCGACCAAGAGACCCAGTACTTC. Its protein is CASSYGGADQETQYF.

The chain uses TRBV6-6 and TRBJ1-5; D unresolved. V lost 6 bases and J lost 5, with 17 bases in between. Germline CDR1 reads MNHNY; CDR2 reads SVGAGI (reference sequence). The CDR3 spans 15 residues. This CDR3 reads CASSSAQAGDQPQHF. In DNA form, the CDR3 reads TGTGCCAGCAGCTCCGCCCAAGCCGGGGATCAGCCCCAGCATTTT.

This clone was observed a single time. The chain joins TRBV6-5 to TRBJ1-6; D gene uncertain. Trimming removed 0 bases at V and 9 bases at J, with 3 bases between. From germline, CDR1 is MNHEY and CDR2 SVGAGI. The CDR3 is 12 amino acids. The CDR3 DNA is TGTGCCAGCAGTTACTCGCGTTCACCCCTCCACTTT. Its translation is CASSYSRSPLHF.

The rearrangement joins TRBV6-4 to TRBJ1-2; 11 positions match TRBD1. CDR1 and CDR2 from the germline V gene are MRHNA and SNTAGT. The CDR3 is 15 residues long. V trimming: 7 bases; J trimming: 4 bases; junction bases outside the gene matches: 8. CDR3 in amino acids: CASTRTGGASYGYTF. CDR3 in DNA: TGTGCCAGCACCAGGACAGGGGGCGCGTCCTATGGCTACACCTTC.

The V call is TRBV18, the J call TRBJ2-7; 10 bases fit TRBD1. V shed 1 base and J 3 bases; nucleotides not matched to a gene: 3. CDR1 is KGHSH and CDR2 is LQKENI in the germline V gene. This CDR3 comprises 15 residues. The DNA of the CDR3 is TGTGCCAGCTCACCACAGGGACAGGGGAACTACGAGCAGTACTTC. This encodes CASSPQGQGNYEQYF.

This chain uses TRBV14 with TRBJ1-1; a weak D match, TRBD1 (6 bases). Germline V CDR1 and CDR2: SGHDN, FVKESK. V lost 1 base and J lost 6, with 12 bases in between. This CDR3 region has 14 residues. CDR3 coding DNA: TGTGCCAGCAGCCAAGGGTACAGGGTACCTGAAGCTTTCTTT. It encodes CASSQGYRVPEAFF.

The rearrangement uses TRBV7-2 and TRBJ2-7, with D perhaps matching TRBD1 (6 bases). This CDR3 has 12 amino acids. Germline V CDR1 and CDR2: SGHTA, FQGNSA. V was cut by 5 bases and J by 6 bases, with 11 bases left in between. The chain's CDR3 is CASSSTGREQYF. The DNA of the CDR3 is TGTGCCAGCAGCAGTACAGGGCGCGAGCAGTACTTC.

The genes are TRBV18 and TRBJ2-7, with TRBD2 as a possible D gene (6 bases). V was cut by 5 bases and J by 7 bases, with 12 bases left in between. The CDR3 consists of 12 residues. Germline CDR1 is KGHSH and CDR2 is LQKENI. CDR3 amino acids: CASSGREEEQYF. The DNA for the CDR3 is TGTGCCAGCTCAGGCAGGGAGGAAGAGCAGTACTTC.

The CDR3 DNA is TGTGCCAGCAGCCAAGCCGGGACAGGCGATTACGAGCAGTACTTC. Translated: CASSQAGTGDYEQYF. V and J are TRBV7-8 and TRBJ2-7; 8 positions agree with TRBD1. The CDR3 loop spans 15 amino acids. Germline V gives CDR1 SGHVS, CDR2 FQNEAQ. Trimming took 5 bases from V and 4 from J; bases not matched to a gene: 10.

This chain uses TRBV9 with TRBJ2-1; the match to TRBD2 covers 12 bases. The V gene end was trimmed by 0 bases and the J gene end by 10 bases; junction bases not matched to a gene: 8. The V gene's germline CDR1 is SGDLS and CDR2 YYNGEE. The CDR3 totals 16 residues. Here the CDR3 reads CASSVAPSGGAREQFF. In DNA, the CDR3 is TGTGCCAGCAGCGTAGCTCCTAGCGGGGGGGCTCGGGAGCAGTTCTTC. Full variable domain (remainder filled in from reference TRBV9 and TRBJ2-1): DSGVTQTPKHLITATGQRVTLRCSPRSGDLSVYWYQQSLDQGLQFLIQYYNGEERAKGNILERFSAQQFPDLHSELNLSSLELGDSALYFCASSVAPSGGAREQFFGPGTRLTVL.

The genes are TRBV6-5 and TRBJ1-1; a weak D match, TRBD1 (6 bases). V was pared by 6 bases and J by 3 bases, with 14 bases between. This CDR3 contains 14 residues. The germline V gene encodes CDR1 MNHEY and CDR2 SVGAGI. CDR3 in DNA: TGTGCCAGCAGCCCAGGGGATTTATACACTGAAGCTTTCTTT. This gives the protein CASSPGDLYTEAFF.

This clone came up a few times. The chain links TRBV10-2 to TRBJ1-2, with D perhaps TRBD1 (6 bases). CDR3 length: 13 amino acids. Trimming took 5 bases from V and 4 from J, leaving 11 bases between them. Germline lookup yields CDR1 WSHSY and CDR2 SAAADI. CDR3 region: CASSPGVGYGYTF. DNA of the CDR3: TGCGCCAGCAGTCCAGGGGTGGGCTATGGCTACACCTTC.

The chain joins TRBV7-2 to TRBJ1-1; possibly TRBD1 for D (6 bases). V lost 2 bases to trimming and J lost 3 bases, with 16 bases between them. Germline CDR1 reads SGHTA; CDR2 reads FQGNSA. The CDR3 length is 16 residues. The CDR3 spells CASSLSGGPADTEAFF. CDR3 nucleotide sequence: TGTGCCAGCAGCTTATCGGGGGGGCCGGCGGACACTGAAGCTTTCTTT.

The chain carries TRBV10-2 and TRBJ2-7; D not certain. Trimming pared 0 bases from V and 0 bases from J, leaving 3 bases between. Germline V gene lookup returns CDR1 WSHSY and CDR2 SAAADI. This CDR3 comprises 13 residues. DNA for the CDR3: TGCGCCAGCAGTGAGTCCGGCTCCTACGAGCAGTACTTC. Residues: CASSESGSYEQYF.

The V call is TRBV19, the J call TRBJ2-1; D gene ambiguous. The germline gives CDR1 LNHDA, CDR2 SQIVND (reference sequence). With 5 bases removed from V and 9 bases from J, the gap between germline ends came to 17 bases. The CDR3 is made up of 14 amino acids. The CDR3 loop is CASSLGSLVGEQFF. The CDR3 region has the DNA TGTGCCAGTAGTTTAGGGTCCCTAGTAGGTGAGCAGTTCTTC.

The sample holds one count of this clone. The J gene is TRBJ2-2, the V gene TRBV10-1, with D tentatively TRBD2 (6 bases). V was pared by 3 bases and J by 5 bases, with 13 bases between. Germline V gives CDR1 WNHNN, CDR2 SYGVQD (reference sequence). CDR3 size: 15 residues. The CDR3 nucleotides are TGCGCCAGCAGTGATGCATATGGGGGGACCGGGGAGCTGTTTTTT. Translated: CASSDAYGGTGELFF.

The chain carries TRBV7-6 and TRBJ2-7, with 7 nucleotides matching TRBD1. Losses at the gene ends were 5 bases for V and 4 bases for J; bases not matched to a gene: 17. Per the germline V gene, CDR1 is SGHVS and CDR2 is FNYEAQ. CDR3 length: 17 amino acids. DNA of the CDR3: TGTGCCAGCAGCCGTATCTACGACCGGGACAGAGCTTACGAGCAGTACTTC. It translates to CASSRIYDRDRAYEQYF. Using reference TRBV7-6 and TRBJ2-7 for the parts outside the CDR3, the full variable domain is GAGVSQSPRYKVTKRGQDVALRCDPISGHVSLYWYRQALGQGPEFLTYFNYEAQQDKSGLPNDRFSAERPEGSISTLTIQRTEQRDSAMYRCASSRIYDRDRAYEQYFGPGTRLTVT.

The chain has TRBV5-1 and TRBJ2-5; TRBD1 matches 8 bases. V shed 0 bases, J shed 5 bases, and the junction held 12 bases outside the gene matches. This CDR3 is 17 amino acids long. Looked up from germline, CDR1 is SGHRS and CDR2 is YFSETQ. CDR3 residues: CASSLALTDRGSETQYF. DNA of the CDR3: TGCGCCAGCAGCTTGGCCCTCACTGACAGGGGCTCGGAGACCCAGTACTTC.

This clone was counted a single time. The chain combines TRBV18 with TRBJ1-4, with 8 bases identical to TRBD1. V lost 5 bases and J lost 4; bases outside the gene matches: 9. This CDR3 is 16 amino acids long. Per the germline V gene, CDR1 is KGHSH and CDR2 is LQKENI. CDR3 nucleotide sequence: TGTGCCAGCTCAACAGACAGGGGATCCCTTAATGAAAAACTGTTTTTT. It is translated as CASSTDRGSLNEKLFF.

The CDR3 loop is CASSLFGTENTEAFF. The CDR3 region has the DNA TGCGCCAGCAGCTTGTTCGGGACAGAGAACACTGAAGCTTTCTTT. This sequence joins TRBV5-1 and TRBJ1-1, with TRBD1 identical over 7 bases. The CDR3 covers 15 residues. The germline V gene has CDR1 SGHRS and CDR2 YFSETQ. V shed 1 base, J shed 1 base, and the junction held 4 bases outside the gene matches. Using reference TRBV5-1 and TRBJ1-1 for the parts outside the CDR3, the full variable domain is KAGVTQTPRYLIKTRGQQVTLSCSPISGHRSVSWYQQTPGQGLQFLFEYFSETQRNKGNFPGRFSGRQFSNSRSEMNVSTLELGDSALYLCASSLFGTENTEAFFGQGTRLTVV.

The chain couples TRBV2 to TRBJ1-1; no definite D call. The germline V and J ends were trimmed by 4 bases and 0 bases, with 18 bases remaining between them. Germline CDR1 is SNHLY and CDR2 is FYNNEI. This CDR3 region has 17 residues. The CDR3 bases are TGTGCCAGCAGTGTCCGTCCTATAAGTGCTGTGAACACTGAAGCTTTCTTT. Amino acids: CASSVRPISAVNTEAFF.

The chain has TRBV6-5 and TRBJ2-1; 7 bases align to TRBD1. V shed 4 bases, J shed 3 bases, and the junction held 6 bases outside the gene matches. CDR1 is MNHEY, CDR2 SVGAGI, per germline. The CDR3 has 15 amino acids. The CDR3 here is CASSSGGNLYNEQFF. DNA of the CDR3: TGTGCCAGCAGTTCAGGGGGAAATCTCTACAATGAGCAGTTCTTC.

The genes are TRBV27 and TRBJ2-7; the match to TRBD1 covers 9 bases. CDR3 size: 14 residues. The J segment lost 5 bases and the V segment lost 3 bases, leaving 5 bases of the junction unmatched. Germline CDR1 reads MNHEY; CDR2 reads SMNVEV (reference sequence). CDR3 amino acids: CASSFGQGLNEQYF. CDR3 nucleotides: TGTGCCAGCAGTTTCGGACAGGGGCTTAACGAGCAGTACTTC.

V gene TRBV4-3 combines with J gene TRBJ1-5, with a weak D call TRBD1 (5 bases). This CDR3 contains 16 residues. The V end was cut by 0 bases, the J end by 5 bases, with 14 bases between. Germline V gives CDR1 LGHNA, CDR2 YSLEER. Here the CDR3 reads CASSQDFEGRDQPQHF. Written as DNA, the CDR3 is TGCGCCAGCAGCCAAGATTTTGAGGGGAGGGATCAGCCCCAGCATTTT.

This chain links TRBV2 with TRBJ2-3; D not resolved. The CDR3 sequence is 15 residues long. Germline CDR1 SNHLY, CDR2 FYNNEI. Trimming took 3 bases from V and 7 from J, leaving 17 bases between them. This CDR3 is CASSDLGSRLYTQYF. CDR3 nucleotide sequence: TGTGCCAGCAGTGATCTAGGCAGCCGCCTGTATACGCAGTATTTT.

The gene calls are TRBV11-2 and TRBJ1-1; 8 positions match TRBD1. The length of the CDR3 is 13 residues. The V gene's germline CDR1 is SGHAT and CDR2 FQNNGV. The trim removed 5 bases at V and 4 bases at J, leaving 3 bases unmatched. In nucleotides, the CDR3 is TGTGCCAGCAGCACCACAGGGGGCACTGAAGCTTTCTTT. Amino acids: CASSTTGGTEAFF. Filled out from reference TRBV11-2 and TRBJ1-1, the complete variable domain reads EAGVAQSPRYKIIEKRQSVAFWCNPISGHATLYWYQQILGQGPKLLIQFQNNGVVDDSQLPKDRFSAERLKGVDSTLKIQPAKLEDSAVYLCASSTTGGTEAFFGQGTRLTVV.

There are a few counts of this clone. The V call is TRBV19, the J call TRBJ1-6; 9 positions agree with TRBD1. V was pared by 6 bases and J by 7 bases, with 7 bases of the junction left unmatched. This CDR3 comprises 15 residues. CDR1 is LNHDA, CDR2 SQIVND, per germline (reference sequence). CDR3 nucleotides: TGTGCCAGTAGGGGGACAGGGTTAAGCAATTCACCCCTCCACTTT. This sequence encodes CASRGTGLSNSPLHF.

The V and J genes are TRBV19 and TRBJ1-5; no clear D. CDR3 length equals 12 residues. In germline, CDR1 is LNHDA, CDR2 SQIVND (reference sequence). V lost 7 bases to trimming and J lost 0 bases, with 4 bases between them. CDR3 sequence (DNA): TGTGCCAGTACCAATAGCAATCAGCCCCAGCATTTT. Its protein is CASTNSNQPQHF.

V and J are TRBV13 and TRBJ2-1; 9 bases are a match to TRBD2. The CDR3 extends over 17 amino acids. Looked up from germline, CDR1 is PRHDT and CDR2 is FYEKMQ (reference sequence). With V trimmed by 0 bases and J by 8 bases, 11 bases remained unmatched. The CDR3 spells CASSLGPLAGVPDEQFF. As DNA, the CDR3 is TGTGCCAGCAGCTTAGGCCCTTTAGCGGGGGTTCCGGATGAGCAGTTCTTC. The full variable domain, with the rest looked up from reference TRBV13 and TRBJ2-1, is AAGVIQSPRHLIKEKRETATLKCYPIPRHDTVYWYQQGPGQDPQFLISFYEKMQSDKGSIPDRFSAQQFSDYHSELNMSSLELGDSALYFCASSLGPLAGVPDEQFFGPGTRLTVL.

The chain couples TRBV10-3 to TRBJ1-1, with 7 bases lining up with TRBD1. Germline V lookup: CDR1 ENHRY, CDR2 SYGVKD. After removal of 11 bases from V and 0 bases from J, the junction contained 6 bases not matched to a gene. The CDR3 extends over 13 amino acids. CDR3 coding DNA: TGTGCCGCTAGTCAGGGGGTGAACACTGAAGCTTTCTTT. Translating gives CAASQGVNTEAFF.